One TCR beta chain is described in this entry. This sample was included in a study of T cell changes during pregnancy in multiple sclerosis. Repertoires were generated with immunoSEQ multiplex PCR, while TCRdb's copy carries only in-frame clones and drops some. The data show 80,000 to 130,000 clones, with 85% to 95% seen just once and about 1.3% held by the top ten. The length of the CDR3 is 15 residues. This clonotype originated in a female donor with multiple sclerosis, enrolled in a pregnancy study. The sequencing used peripheral blood, collected in the second trimester of pregnancy. This rearrangement joins TRBV21-1 to TRBJ2-7; the D call in the table, TRBD1, was not verified against the DNA. TRBV21-1 is marked as a pseudogene. This chain's CDR3 is CAIPTTGSPLYEQYF. In nucleotides, the CDR3 is TGTGCCATCCCCACGACAGGATCACCTCTCTACGAGCAGTACTTC.